Listed here are 22 T cell receptor beta chains from one sample, sequenced in a study of glioma-infiltrating T cells. Amplification of TCR alpha and beta CDR3 regions from RNA used iRepertoire nested multiplex PCR. TCRdb itself ran the multiplex PCR reads through MiXCR, one entry per CDR3 protein. The data hold 300,000 to 450,000 distinct CDR3 sequences, with around 38% observed a single time. Sequences were obtained from glioma tissue, nonneoplastic brain tissue, or PBMCs (not recorded which). The receptors originated from a human donor with low-grade glioma or glioblastoma, undergoing nonglioma brain surgery, or in good health (not recorded which).

The CDR3: CATSDPTGAGNTGELFF. CDR3 coding DNA: TGTGCCACCAGTGATCCCACGGGAGCGGGAAACACCGGGGAGCTGTTTTTT. J is TRBJ2-2 and V is TRBV24-1, with TRBD2 matching 7 bases. V shed 3 bases and J 2 bases; nucleotides not matched to a gene: 8. This CDR3 spans 17 amino acids. Germline V gene data show CDR1 as KGHDR and CDR2 as SFDVKD.

Of note for this clonotype: A much larger clone differs by one base, so this may be a read error. A read error is likely, as this CDR3 ends without the conserved phenylalanine or tryptophan. The chain couples TRBV27 to TRBJ2-1; 9 nucleotides agree with TRBD2. The trim removed 3 bases at V and 13 bases at J, leaving 7 bases unmatched. The CDR3 is 13 amino acids. CDR1 is MNHEY and CDR2 is SMNVEV in the germline V gene (reference sequence). CDR3 residues: CASSFGLAGEQFL. For the CDR3, the DNA is TGTGCCAGCAGTTTTGGTTTAGCGGGAGAACAGTTCTTA.

This clonotype came up once. A much larger clone is a single base away; this may be a read error. This chain connects TRBV6-2 or TRBV6-3 to TRBJ2-3; 8 bases map to TRBD2. This CDR3 contains 14 residues. Trimming cost V 6 bases and J 5 bases; bases outside gene matches: 7. Per germline, CDR1 MNHEY and CDR2 SVGEGT. The CDR3 sequence: CASRPGLVKDTQYF. CDR3 nucleotide sequence: TGTGCCAGCAGACCGGGACTAGTTAAAGATACGCAGTATTTT.

V gene TRBV5-1 combines with J gene TRBJ1-2; the match to TRBD1 covers 8 bases. The CDR3 consists of 15 residues. Germline CDR1 is SGHRS and CDR2 is YFSETQ. The ends lost 0 bases at V and 4 bases at J; junction bases unmatched: 5. The CDR3 protein is CASSLAGGESYGYTF. The CDR3 bases are TGCGCCAGCAGCTTGGCAGGGGGCGAGAGCTATGGCTACACCTTC. Filled out from reference TRBV5-1 and TRBJ1-2, the complete variable domain reads KAGVTQTPRYLIKTRGQQVTLSCSPISGHRSVSWYQQTPGQGLQFLFEYFSETQRNKGNFPGRFSGRQFSNSRSEMNVSTLELGDSALYLCASSLAGGESYGYTFGSGTRLTVV.

This chain joins TRBV15 and TRBJ1-3; D gene uncertain. CDR1 is LNHNV, CDR2 YYDKDF, per germline (reference sequence). The CDR3 length is 13 residues. V dropped 0 bases and J dropped 8 bases, with 8 bases sitting between them. The CDR3: CATSRDLGDTIYF. CDR3 nucleotide sequence: TGTGCCACCAGCAGAGATCTTGGGGACACCATATATTTT.

V gene TRBV18 combines with J gene TRBJ2-1, with TRBD2 matching over 9 bases. In germline, CDR1 is KGHSH, CDR2 LQKENI. This CDR3 region has 19 residues. Trimming cost V 3 bases and J 0 bases; bases outside gene matches: 12. This CDR3 is CASSPKGPAGGSSYNEQFF. The CDR3 DNA reads TGTGCCAGCTCACCTAAGGGACCAGCGGGAGGCAGCTCCTACAATGAGCAGTTCTTC. Supplemented by reference TRBV18 and TRBJ2-1, the full variable domain reads NAGVMQNPRHLVRRRGQEARLRCSPMKGHSHVYWYRQLPEEGLKFMVYLQKENIIDESGMPKERFSAEFPKEGPSILRIQQVVRGDSAAYFCASSPKGPAGGSSYNEQFFGPGTRLTVL.

Note on this clonotype: A much more abundant neighbour one base away suggests this may be a read error. The chain combines TRBV25-1 with TRBJ2-2, with D perhaps given as TRBD1 or TRBD2 (5 bases each). The CDR3 is 16 amino acids. Germline V gene data show CDR1 as MGHDK and CDR2 as SYGVNS. The CDR3 bases are TGTGCCAGCAGTGACACCACAGGAGCAAGCACCGGGGAGCTGCTTTTT. It translates to CASSDTTGASTGELLF.

At least ten counts were recorded for this clonotype. V and J are TRBV6-6 and TRBJ1-2; TRBD1 matches 10 bases. CDR3 length: 14 residues. Trimming cost V 1 base and J 8 bases; bases outside gene matches: 4. Per the germline V gene, CDR1 is MNHNY and CDR2 is SVGAGI (reference sequence). DNA for the CDR3: TGTGCCAGCAGTTACTTCGGGACAGGGGTCGGCTACACCTTC. This codes for CASSYFGTGVGYTF.

A word on this clonotype: This clone may be a read error of a much larger clone one base away. This likely comes from a read error, as the CDR3 has no conserved phenylalanine or tryptophan at its end. The chain links TRBV28 to TRBJ2-7; D gene unclear. Germline CDR1 reads MDHEN; CDR2 reads SYDVKM. The V end lost 5 bases, the J end lost 2 bases, and 16 bases lay between the germline ends. The CDR3 has 15 residues. CDR3 DNA sequence: TGTGCCAGCAGTCCCCTCATGGCCGCTCCCTACGAGCAGTACCTC. Translated: CASSPLMAAPYEQYL.

This clonotype was detected a few times. The V and J genes are TRBV6-5 and TRBJ2-7; perhaps D is TRBD1 or TRBD2 (7 bases each). Per germline, CDR1 MNHEY and CDR2 SVGAGI. Trimming pared 2 bases from V and 3 bases from J, leaving 23 bases between. The length of the CDR3 is 18 residues. The CDR3 sequence is CASSYSGTVLGIGYEQYF. The CDR3 nucleotides are TGTGCCAGCAGTTACAGCGGGACAGTCCTGGGAATCGGCTACGAGCAGTACTTC.

In its sample, this clonotype was seen many times. The chain uses TRBV20-1 and TRBJ1-5, with a weak D call TRBD1 (5 bases). CDR3 length: 12 amino acids. Trimming shortened V by 6 bases and J by 6 bases, and 12 bases separated the two germline ends. Germline assignment: CDR1 DFQATT and CDR2 SNEGSKA (reference sequence). CDR3 sequence reads: CSAKRGAQPQHF. The CDR3 DNA sequence: TGCAGTGCCAAGAGGGGTGCTCAGCCCCAGCATTTT.

This clonotype has just a few counts. This could be a read error, since a much larger clone is one nucleotide away. The V gene is TRBV28, the J gene TRBJ2-1; D perhaps matches TRBD2 (5 bases). The ends were cut back, 11 bases at V and 7 bases at J, with 15 bases in the middle. This CDR3 is built from 12 residues. Germline-derived CDR1 and CDR2 are MDHEN and SYDVKM. Here the CDR3 DNA reads TGTGCCTCAGAGGGCGCCGGAAATGAGCAGTTCTTC. Its translation is CASEGAGNEQFF.

The chain is built from TRBV5-6 and TRBJ1-6, with 7 bases aligning to TRBD1. The V and J ends lost 4 bases and 2 bases, in that order; junction bases with no gene match: 12. Germline-derived CDR1 and CDR2 are SGHDT and YYEEEE. The CDR3 spans 18 residues. This CDR3 is CASSRQTGQMAYNSPLHF. The CDR3 nucleotides are TGTGCCAGCAGCCGGCAGACAGGGCAGATGGCCTATAATTCACCCCTCCACTTT.

This rearrangement joins TRBV19 to TRBJ2-5; D gene uncertain. CDR1 is LNHDA and CDR2 is SQIVND in the germline V gene (reference sequence). The CDR3 is 16 amino acids. V lost 5 bases and J 2 bases, leaving 18 bases between the germline ends. CDR3 amino acids: CASSPLSLDGQETQYF. CDR3 nucleotides: TGTGCCAGTAGTCCCCTTTCCCTAGACGGACAAGAGACCCAGTACTTC.

This clonotype has only a few counts. The chain is built from TRBV28 and TRBJ2-7, with 9 bases aligning to TRBD2. The CDR3 contains 16 residues. CDR1 and CDR2 from the germline V gene are MDHEN and SYDVKM. V gave up 5 bases and J gave up 4 bases; unmatched junction bases: 12. DNA for the CDR3: TGTGCCAGCAGTCCGCTCAGCGGGAGGACCCCTTACGAGCAGTACTTC. The encoded protein is CASSPLSGRTPYEQYF.

With regard to this clonotype: A much more abundant neighbour one base away suggests this may be a read error. The rearrangement links TRBV6-5 to TRBJ1-1; D remains unclear. CDR3 length: 12 amino acids. V dropped 6 bases and J dropped 11 bases, with 16 bases sitting between them. The V gene's germline CDR1 is MNHEY and CDR2 SVGAGI. The CDR3 DNA follows: TGTGCCAGCAGCTCGGACCCTCCAAAGGCTTTCTTT. Encoded protein: CASSSDPPKAFF.

The gene calls are TRBV4-2 and TRBJ2-3; D not resolved. The CDR3 is made up of 12 amino acids. V shed 0 bases and J shed 8 bases, with 6 bases lying between them. Germline V gene lookup returns CDR1 LGHNA and CDR2 YNFKEQ. CDR3 in amino acids: CASSQDPGTQYF. The CDR3 coding sequence is TGTGCCAGCAGCCAAGATCCGGGTACGCAGTATTTT.

This chain uses TRBV12-3 or TRBV12-4 with TRBJ1-3, with D unresolved. The CDR3 totals 12 residues. Deletions cut 5 bases from V and 2 bases from J, with 4 bases between. This CDR3 reads CASSNTGNTIYF. CDR3 coding DNA: TGTGCCAGCAGTAACACTGGAAACACCATATATTTT.

In this sample, this clonotype turned up many times. The chain is built from TRBV27 and TRBJ1-4; TRBD1 is a possible D gene (5 bases). CDR1 is MNHEY and CDR2 is SMNVEV in the germline V gene (reference sequence). The CDR3 runs 13 residues. V was trimmed by 8 bases and J by 4 bases, leaving 11 bases between them. The CDR3 region has the DNA TGTGCCAGCTTGACAGTGTTTAATGAAAAACTGTTTTTT. Translation gives CASLTVFNEKLFF. Combining the CDR3 with reference TRBV27 and TRBJ1-4 gives the whole variable domain EAQVTQNPRYLITVTGKKLTVTCSQNMNHEYMSWYRQDPGLGLRQIYYSMNVEVTDKGDVPEGYKVSRKEKRNFPLILESPSPNQTSLYFCASLTVFNEKLFFGSGTQLSVL.

This clonotype was detected only a few times. The rearrangement links TRBV4-1 to TRBJ2-1, with 9 positions matching TRBD1. The junction had 10 bases not matched to a gene; V was cut back by 4 bases and J by 6 bases. CDR1 and CDR2 (germline): MGHRA, YSYEKL. The CDR3 is 16 residues long. DNA of the CDR3: TGCGCCAGCAGCCCTGTCGGGACAGGGAGATCCAATGAGCAGTTCTTC. Amino acid sequence: CASSPVGTGRSNEQFF.

This clonotype was seen at least ten times. This chain connects TRBV28 to TRBJ2-5; D unresolved. The CDR3 totals 16 residues. V lost 4 bases to trimming and J lost 1 base, with 16 bases between them. Per germline, CDR1 MDHEN and CDR2 SYDVKM. The CDR3 DNA follows: TGTGCCAGCAGTTACCCCCACGGACGGATCCAAGAGACCCAGTACTTC. Its protein product is CASSYPHGRIQETQYF.

The V call is TRBV7-6, the J call TRBJ2-7, with 7 bases matching TRBD1. CDR1 is SGHVS, CDR2 FNYEAQ, per germline. Unmatched junction bases numbered 6, after V lost 5 bases and J lost 2 bases. The CDR3 runs to 14 residues. The CDR3 sequence is CASSLRDSTYEQYF. The CDR3 DNA reads TGTGCCAGCAGCCTTCGGGACAGTACCTACGAGCAGTACTTC. Full variable domain (missing parts from reference TRBV7-6 and TRBJ2-7): GAGVSQSPRYKVTKRGQDVALRCDPISGHVSLYWYRQALGQGPEFLTYFNYEAQQDKSGLPNDRFSAERPEGSISTLTIQRTEQRDSAMYRCASSLRDSTYEQYFGPGTRLTVT.